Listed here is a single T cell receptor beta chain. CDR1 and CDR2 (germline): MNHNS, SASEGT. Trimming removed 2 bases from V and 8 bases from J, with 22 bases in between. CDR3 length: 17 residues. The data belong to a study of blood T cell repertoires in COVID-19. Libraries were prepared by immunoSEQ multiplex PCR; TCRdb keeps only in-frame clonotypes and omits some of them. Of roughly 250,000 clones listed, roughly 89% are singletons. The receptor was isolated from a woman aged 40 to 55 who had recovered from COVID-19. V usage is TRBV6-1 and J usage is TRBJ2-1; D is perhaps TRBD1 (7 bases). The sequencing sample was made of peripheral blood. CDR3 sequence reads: CASSELEGAMLVDEQFF. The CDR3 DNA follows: TGTGCCAGCAGTGAATTGGAGGGGGCTATGCTTGTGGATGAGCAGTTCTTC.